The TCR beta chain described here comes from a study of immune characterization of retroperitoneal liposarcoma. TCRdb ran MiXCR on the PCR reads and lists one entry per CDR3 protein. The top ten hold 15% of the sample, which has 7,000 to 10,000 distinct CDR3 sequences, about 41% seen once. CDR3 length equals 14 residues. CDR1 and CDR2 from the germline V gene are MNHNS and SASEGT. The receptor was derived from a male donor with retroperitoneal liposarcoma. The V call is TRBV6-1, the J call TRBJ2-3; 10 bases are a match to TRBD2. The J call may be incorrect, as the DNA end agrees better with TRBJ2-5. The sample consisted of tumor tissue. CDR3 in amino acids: CASSELAGVETQYF. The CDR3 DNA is TGTGCCAGCAGTGAACTAGCGGGAGTAGAGACCCAGTACTTC.